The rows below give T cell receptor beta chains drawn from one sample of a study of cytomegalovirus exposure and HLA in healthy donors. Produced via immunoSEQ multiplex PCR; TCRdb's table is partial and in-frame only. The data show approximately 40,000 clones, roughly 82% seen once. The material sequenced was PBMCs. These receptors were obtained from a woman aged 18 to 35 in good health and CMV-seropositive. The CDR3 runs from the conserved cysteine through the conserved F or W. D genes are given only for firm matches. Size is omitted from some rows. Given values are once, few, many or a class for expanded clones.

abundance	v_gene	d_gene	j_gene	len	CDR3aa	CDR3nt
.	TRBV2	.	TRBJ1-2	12	CARGGSNYGYTF	TGTGCCAGGGGGGGATCCAACTATGGCTACACCTTC
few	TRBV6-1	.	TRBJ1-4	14	CATTRPGANEKLFF	TGTGCCACCACTAGACCGGGGGCTAATGAAAAACTGTTTTTT
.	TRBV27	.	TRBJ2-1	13	CASSPPGGNEQFF	TGTGCCAGCAGTCCCCCCGGGGGTAATGAGCAGTTCTTC
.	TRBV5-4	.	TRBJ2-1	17	CASSPGAGGPGYNEQFF	TGTGCCAGCAGCCCGGGCGCTGGAGGGCCTGGGTACAATGAGCAGTTCTTC
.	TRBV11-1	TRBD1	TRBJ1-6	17	CASSPVLGTGPNSPLHF	TGTGCCAGCAGCCCAGTCCTGGGGACAGGCCCCAATTCACCCCTCCACTTT
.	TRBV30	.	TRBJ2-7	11	CAWTDSYEQYF	TGTGCCTGGACCGACAGCTACGAGCAGTACTTC
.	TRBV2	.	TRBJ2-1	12	CASSLGSNEQFF	TGTGCCAGCAGTCTCGGTTCGAATGAGCAGTTCTTC
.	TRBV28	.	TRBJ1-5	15	CASVTGGGSARPQHF	TGTGCCAGCGTCACGGGGGGGGGATCCGCACGGCCCCAGCATTTT
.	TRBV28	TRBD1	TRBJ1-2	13	CASSSDRGDGYTF	TGTGCCAGCAGCTCGGACAGGGGAGATGGCTACACCTTC
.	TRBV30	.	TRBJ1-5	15	CAWSELGGDHQPQHF	TGTGCCTGGAGTGAATTGGGGGGAGATCATCAGCCCCAGCATTTT
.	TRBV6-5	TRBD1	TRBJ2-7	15	CASSYGQGVSYEQYF	TGTGCCAGCAGTTACGGACAGGGGGTTTCCTACGAGCAGTACTTC
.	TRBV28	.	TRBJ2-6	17	CASSTSDSPSGANVLTF	TGTGCCAGCAGCACCTCGGACAGCCCCTCTGGGGCCAACGTCCTGACTTTC
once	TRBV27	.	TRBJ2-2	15	CASSRRTGNTGELFF	TGTGCCAGCAGTAGAAGGACTGGGAACACCGGGGAGCTGTTTTTT
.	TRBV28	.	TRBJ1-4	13	CVTYSPTNEKLFF	TGTGTAACCTACTCGCCAACTAATGAAAAACTGTTTTTT
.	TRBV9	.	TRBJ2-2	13	CASRSPTGRELFF	TGTGCCAGCAGGAGTCCCACCGGTAGGGAGCTGTTTTTT
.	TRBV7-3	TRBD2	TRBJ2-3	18	CASSLKPLAGDLTDTQYF	TGTGCCAGCAGCTTAAAACCACTAGCGGGGGACCTCACAGATACGCAGTATTTT
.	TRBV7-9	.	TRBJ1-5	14	CASSLTSSYQPQHF	TGTGCCAGCAGCTTAACATCAAGTTATCAGCCCCAGCATTTT
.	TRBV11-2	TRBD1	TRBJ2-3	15	CASSTGQASTDTQYF	TGTGCCAGCAGCACCGGACAGGCTAGCACAGATACGCAGTATTTT
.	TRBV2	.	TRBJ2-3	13	CASSEFRVDTQYF	TGTGCCAGCAGTGAATTCCGGGTGGATACGCAGTATTTT
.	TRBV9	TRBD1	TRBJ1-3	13	CASSVRDRGTIYF	TGTGCCAGCAGCGTACGAGACAGGGGCACCATATATTTT
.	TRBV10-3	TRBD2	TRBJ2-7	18	CAISEPPGLAESSYEQYF	TGTGCCATCAGTGAGCCACCGGGACTAGCGGAAAGCTCCTACGAGCAGTACTTC
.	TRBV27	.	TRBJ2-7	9	CASYRGQYF	TGTGCCAGCTACCGGGGGCAGTACTTC
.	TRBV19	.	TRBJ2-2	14	CASSIDPLGGRLFF	TGTGCCAGTAGTATAGATCCCTTGGGGGGACGACTGTTTTTT
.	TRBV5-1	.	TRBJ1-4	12	CASRGTNEKLFF	TGCGCCAGCAGGGGCACTAATGAAAAACTGTTTTTT
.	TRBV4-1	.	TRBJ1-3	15	CASSRSGLGGNTIYF	TGCGCCAGCAGCCGCTCAGGGTTGGGTGGAAACACCATATATTTT
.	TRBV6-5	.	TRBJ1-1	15	CASSPTLSRNTEAFF	TGTGCCAGCAGTCCGACATTGTCCCGTAACACTGAAGCTTTCTTT
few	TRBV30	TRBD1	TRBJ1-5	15	CAWGGRDRVNQPQHF	TGTGCCTGGGGGGGAAGGGACAGGGTTAATCAGCCCCAGCATTTT
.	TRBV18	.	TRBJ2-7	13	CASSPELAYEQYF	TGTGCCAGCTCACCCGAATTAGCCTACGAGCAGTACTTC
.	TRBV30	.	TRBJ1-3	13	CAWGNGAGNTIYF	TGTGCCTGGGGTAATGGGGCGGGAAACACCATATATTTT
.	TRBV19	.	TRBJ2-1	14	CASSIIRGADEQFF	TGTGCCAGTAGTATTATTCGGGGGGCGGATGAGCAGTTCTTC
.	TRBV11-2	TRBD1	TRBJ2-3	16	CASSSSGTGGADTQYF	TGTGCCAGCAGCTCTTCAGGGACAGGGGGTGCAGATACGCAGTATTTT
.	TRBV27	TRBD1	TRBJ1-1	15	CASIPRGRLNTEAFF	TGTGCCAGCATCCCCAGGGGGCGTTTGAACACTGAAGCTTTCTTT